The 14 T cell receptor beta chains below were found in one sample sequenced in a study of T cells in Graves' hyperthyroidism and ophthalmopathy. Using RNA transcripts as the source, TCR beta CDR3 regions were amplified. RT-PCR in the first round (using the HTBI primer set) targeted the TCR CDR3. TCRdb independently ran MiXCR on the multiplex PCR reads; one entry per CDR3 protein. The sample lists about 360,000 distinct CDR3 sequences; less than 15% were seen once. Sequenced input: blood. The receptors originated from a woman aged 18-29 years with Graves' hyperthyroidism.

This clonotype was counted many times. The J gene is TRBJ1-1, the V gene TRBV2; no firm D call. This CDR3 is built from 15 residues. CDR1 and CDR2 (germline): SNHLY, FYNNEI. The V end lost 9 bases, the J end lost 1 base, and 18 bases lay between the germline ends. CDR3 in amino acids: CARKIPGIPNTEAFF. In DNA form, the CDR3 reads TGTGCCAGGAAGATACCCGGGATCCCGAACACTGAAGCTTTCTTT.

The table lists this clonotype with many counts. The chain links TRBV10-3 to TRBJ2-7, with a weak D call TRBD2 (6 bases). The V and J ends lost 3 bases and 4 bases respectively, with 19 bases between them. The CDR3 consists of 16 residues. In germline, CDR1 is ENHRY, CDR2 SYGVKD. The CDR3 spells CAISDEPAGNGYEQYF. The CDR3 DNA sequence: TGTGCCATCAGTGACGAGCCGGCGGGGAATGGGTACGAGCAGTACTTC.

V and J are TRBV24-1 and TRBJ2-1; no reliable D call. V lost 1 base, J lost 3 bases, and 3 bases lay in between. Germline loops: CDR1 KGHDR, CDR2 SFDVKD. This CDR3 comprises 13 residues. The CDR3 region is CATSDFYYNEQFF. Here the CDR3 DNA reads TGTGCCACCAGTGATTTCTACTACAATGAGCAGTTCTTC.

This clonotype was counted many times. V and J are TRBV18 and TRBJ1-1, with no clear D. Looked up from germline, CDR1 is KGHSH and CDR2 is LQKENI. This CDR3 has 14 amino acids. V was clipped by 6 bases and J by 1 base, with 12 bases between them. The CDR3 bases are TGTGCCAGCTCTCTTTCGGAATCGAACACTGAAGCTTTCTTT. Amino acid sequence: CASSLSESNTEAFF.

The chain recombines TRBV12-3 or TRBV12-4 with TRBJ2-3, with D unclear. The length of the CDR3 is 14 residues. V lost 3 bases and J lost 4, with 11 bases in between. CDR3 DNA: TGTGCCAGCAGTTTCGGGTCGGCGGCAGATACGCAGTATTTT. It translates to CASSFGSAADTQYF.

This clonotype has a count of ten or more. The chain has TRBV28 and TRBJ2-7, with TRBD2 matching 7 bases. V dropped 8 bases and J dropped 1; count of bases not matched to a gene: 8. CDR3 length: 14 amino acids. Per germline, CDR1 MDHEN and CDR2 SYDVKM. CDR3 DNA: TGTGCCAGCCGTAGCGGGCGGGGATCCTACGAGCAGTACTTC. Translation: CASRSGRGSYEQYF. Drawing the rest from reference TRBV28 and TRBJ2-7, the complete variable domain is DVKVTQSSRYLVKRTGEKVFLECVQDMDHENMFWYRQDPGLGLRLIYFSYDVKMKEKGDIPEGYSVSREKKERFSLILESASTNQTSMYLCASRSGRGSYEQYFGPGTRLTVT.

Ten or more counts support this clonotype. V gene TRBV24-1 combines with J gene TRBJ2-3; D is perhaps TRBD2 (5 bases). This CDR3 has 15 residues. From germline, CDR1 is KGHDR and CDR2 SFDVKD. Trimming removed 5 bases from V and 0 bases from J, with 11 bases in between. CDR3 in DNA: TGTGCCACCAGTGGTCGGGATACTAGCACAGATACGCAGTATTTT. Protein product: CATSGRDTSTDTQYF.

The chain employs TRBV7-9 and TRBJ1-2; 8 bases map to TRBD1. This CDR3 spans 14 amino acids. Trimming removed 2 bases from V and 5 bases from J; junction bases left unmatched: 4. Per germline, CDR1 SEHNR and CDR2 FQNEAQ (reference sequence). In DNA form, the CDR3 reads TGTGCCAGCAGCTTACCAGGGGGCAGATATGGCTACACCTTC. This codes for CASSLPGGRYGYTF.

This clonotype showed up just a few times. The chain employs TRBV20-1 and TRBJ1-1; TRBD1 matches 7 bases. Germline loops: CDR1 DFQATT, CDR2 SNEGSKA (reference sequence). V was clipped by 2 bases and J by 1 base; unmatched bases: 7. CDR3 length equals 15 residues. Here the CDR3 DNA reads TGCAGTGCTAGATCCCGACAGGGCAAGAACACTGAAGCTTTCTTT. Translated, it gives CSARSRQGKNTEAFF.

This clonotype was seen at least ten times. The gene calls are TRBV28 and TRBJ1-4; no definite D call. V was cut by 8 bases and J by 3 bases, with 10 bases left in between. In germline, CDR1 is MDHEN, CDR2 SYDVKM. This CDR3 is built from 13 residues. The CDR3 sequence is CASGVRANEKLFF. The CDR3 nucleotides are TGTGCCAGCGGGGTGAGGGCTAATGAAAAACTGTTTTTT.

This clonotype was seen repeatedly, ten times or more. This chain uses TRBV6-1 with TRBJ2-1; 7 nucleotides align to TRBD2. The J segment lost 6 bases and the V segment lost 5 bases, leaving 10 bases of the junction unmatched. The germline V gene encodes CDR1 MNHNS and CDR2 SASEGT. The length of the CDR3 is 15 residues. The CDR3, as DNA: TGTGCCAGCAGTAGAGCGGGACCGCAGGCCAATGAGCAGTTCTTC. It specifies CASSRAGPQANEQFF.

The J gene is TRBJ2-7, the V gene TRBV19, with D possibly matching TRBD1 (8 bases). Germline V gives CDR1 LNHDA, CDR2 SQIVND (reference sequence). The CDR3 sequence is 15 residues long. Trimming removed 2 bases at V and 3 bases at J, with 14 bases between. CDR3 in DNA: TGTGCCAGTAGTATATCGACAGGGGAGGGCTACGAGCAGTACTTC. Its protein product is CASSISTGEGYEQYF.

This clonotype was seen ten or more times. The V and J genes are TRBV6-1 and TRBJ1-6, with 8 bases matching TRBD1. The CDR3 sequence is 15 residues long. Germline loops: CDR1 MNHNS, CDR2 SASEGT. V was pared by 5 bases and J by 7 bases, with 7 bases of the junction left unmatched. In nucleotides, the CDR3 is TGTGCCAGCAGTAGGACAGGGAAAGGGAATTCACCCCTCCACTTT. Its protein is CASSRTGKGNSPLHF.

Judged by abundance, this clonotype is medium-sized. The chain employs TRBV12-3 or TRBV12-4 and TRBJ1-4; D ambiguous. This CDR3 is 11 amino acids long. V lost 3 bases, J lost 9 bases, and 5 bases lay in between. This CDR3 is CASSFGKKLFF. Here the CDR3 DNA reads TGTGCCAGCAGTTTTGGGAAAAAACTGTTTTTT.